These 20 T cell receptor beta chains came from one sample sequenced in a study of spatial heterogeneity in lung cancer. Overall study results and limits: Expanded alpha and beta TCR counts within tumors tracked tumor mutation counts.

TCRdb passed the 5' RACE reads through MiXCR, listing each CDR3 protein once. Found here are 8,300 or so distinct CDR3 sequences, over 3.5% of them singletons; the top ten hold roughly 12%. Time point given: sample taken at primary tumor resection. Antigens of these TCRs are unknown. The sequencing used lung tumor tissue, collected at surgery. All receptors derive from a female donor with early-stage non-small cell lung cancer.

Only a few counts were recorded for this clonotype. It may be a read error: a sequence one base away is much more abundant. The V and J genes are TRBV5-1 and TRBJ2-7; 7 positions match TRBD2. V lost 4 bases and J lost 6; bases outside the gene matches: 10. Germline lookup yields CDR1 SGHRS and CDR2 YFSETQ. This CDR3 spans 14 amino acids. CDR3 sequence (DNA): TGCGCCAGCAGCAGGGAGGGACCGGGACGCGAGCAGTACTTC. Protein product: CASSREGPGREQYF.

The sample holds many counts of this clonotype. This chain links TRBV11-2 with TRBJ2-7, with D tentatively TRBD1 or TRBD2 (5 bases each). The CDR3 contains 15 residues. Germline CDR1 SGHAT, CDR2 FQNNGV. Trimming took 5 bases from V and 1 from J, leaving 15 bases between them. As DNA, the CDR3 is TGTGCCAGCAGCAGACGGGGCGAGAGGTCCTACGAGCAGTACTTC. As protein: CASSRRGERSYEQYF. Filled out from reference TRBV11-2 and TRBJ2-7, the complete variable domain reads EAGVAQSPRYKIIEKRQSVAFWCNPISGHATLYWYQQILGQGPKLLIQFQNNGVVDDSQLPKDRFSAERLKGVDSTLKIQPAKLEDSAVYLCASSRRGERSYEQYFGPGTRLTVT.

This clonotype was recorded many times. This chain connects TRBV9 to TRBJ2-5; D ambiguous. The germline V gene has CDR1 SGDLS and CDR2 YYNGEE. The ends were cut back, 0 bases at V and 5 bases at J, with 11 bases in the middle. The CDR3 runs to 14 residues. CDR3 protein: CASSVESPGETQYF. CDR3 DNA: TGTGCCAGCAGCGTAGAATCTCCCGGGGAGACCCAGTACTTC.

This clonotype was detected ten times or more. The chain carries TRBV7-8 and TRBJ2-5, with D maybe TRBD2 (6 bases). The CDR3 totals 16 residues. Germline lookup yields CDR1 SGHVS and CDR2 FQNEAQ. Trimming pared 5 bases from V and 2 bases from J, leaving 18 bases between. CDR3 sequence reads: CASSPLGGGLQETQYF. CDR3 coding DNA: TGTGCCAGCAGCCCGCTGGGAGGCGGGCTTCAAGAGACCCAGTACTTC. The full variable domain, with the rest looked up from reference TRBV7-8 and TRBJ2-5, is GAGVSQSPRYKVAKRGQDVALRCDPISGHVSLFWYQQALGQGPEFLTYFQNEAQLDKSGLPSDRFFAERPEGSVSTLKIQRTQQEDSAVYLCASSPLGGGLQETQYFGPGTRLLVL.

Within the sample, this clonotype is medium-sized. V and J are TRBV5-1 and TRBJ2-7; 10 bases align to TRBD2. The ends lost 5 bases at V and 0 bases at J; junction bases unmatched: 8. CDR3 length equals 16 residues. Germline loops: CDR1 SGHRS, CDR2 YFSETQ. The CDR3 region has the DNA TGCGCCAGCAGTCCCCGAGCGGGAGGGATCTCCTACGAGCAGTACTTC. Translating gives CASSPRAGGISYEQYF.

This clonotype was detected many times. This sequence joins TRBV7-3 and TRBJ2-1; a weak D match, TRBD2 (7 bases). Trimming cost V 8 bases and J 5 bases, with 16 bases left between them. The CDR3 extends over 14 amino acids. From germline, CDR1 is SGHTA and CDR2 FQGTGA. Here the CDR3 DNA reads TGTGCCAGCCGCGCGGGGGCCTCTGACAATGAGCAGTTCTTC. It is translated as CASRAGASDNEQFF. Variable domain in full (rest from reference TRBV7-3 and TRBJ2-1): GAGVSQTPSNKVTEKGKYVELRCDPISGHTALYWYRQSLGQGPEFLIYFQGTGAADDSGLPNDRFFAVRPEGSVSTLKIQRTERGDSAVYLCASRAGASDNEQFFGPGTRLTVL.

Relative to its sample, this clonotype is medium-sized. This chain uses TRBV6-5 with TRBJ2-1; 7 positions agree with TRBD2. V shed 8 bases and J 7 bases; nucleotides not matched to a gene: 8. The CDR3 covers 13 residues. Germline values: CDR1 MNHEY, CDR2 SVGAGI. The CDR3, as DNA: TGTGCCAGCTTTCCAAGGGAGGGTAATGAGCAGTTCTTC. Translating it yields CASFPREGNEQFF.

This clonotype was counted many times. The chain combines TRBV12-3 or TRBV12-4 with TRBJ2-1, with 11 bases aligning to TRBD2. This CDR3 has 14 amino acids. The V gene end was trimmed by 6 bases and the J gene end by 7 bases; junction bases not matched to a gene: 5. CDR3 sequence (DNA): TGTGCCAGCAGGCCAGGGACTAGCGGTAATGAGCAGTTCTTC. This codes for CASRPGTSGNEQFF.

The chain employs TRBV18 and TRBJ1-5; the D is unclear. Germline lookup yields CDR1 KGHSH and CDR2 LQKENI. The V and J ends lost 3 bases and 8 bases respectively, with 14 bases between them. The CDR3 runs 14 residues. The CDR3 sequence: CASSPSGNGEPQHF. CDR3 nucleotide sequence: TGTGCCAGCTCACCGTCTGGGAACGGGGAGCCCCAGCATTTT. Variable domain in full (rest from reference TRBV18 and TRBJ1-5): NAGVMQNPRHLVRRRGQEARLRCSPMKGHSHVYWYRQLPEEGLKFMVYLQKENIIDESGMPKERFSAEFPKEGPSILRIQQVVRGDSAAYFCASSPSGNGEPQHFGDGTRLSIL.

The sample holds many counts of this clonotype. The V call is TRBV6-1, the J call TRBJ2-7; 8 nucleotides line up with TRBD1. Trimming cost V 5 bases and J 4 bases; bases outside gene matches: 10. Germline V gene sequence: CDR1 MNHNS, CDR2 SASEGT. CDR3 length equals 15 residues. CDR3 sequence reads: CASSLQGERPYEQYF. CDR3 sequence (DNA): TGTGCCAGCAGTCTACAGGGGGAGCGCCCGTACGAGCAGTACTTC.

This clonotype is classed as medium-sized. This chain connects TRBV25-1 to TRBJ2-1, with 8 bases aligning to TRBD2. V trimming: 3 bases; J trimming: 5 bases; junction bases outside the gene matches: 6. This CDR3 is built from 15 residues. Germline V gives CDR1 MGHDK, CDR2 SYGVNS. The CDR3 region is CASSDPIAGHNEQFF. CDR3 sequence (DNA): TGTGCCAGCAGTGATCCGATAGCGGGGCACAATGAGCAGTTCTTC.

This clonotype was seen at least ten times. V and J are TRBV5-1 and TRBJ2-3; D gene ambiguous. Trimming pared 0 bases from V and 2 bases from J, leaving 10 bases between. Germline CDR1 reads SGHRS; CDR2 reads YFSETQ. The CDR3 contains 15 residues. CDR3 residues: CASSLVGDPTDTQYF. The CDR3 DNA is TGCGCCAGCAGCTTGGTTGGGGATCCCACAGATACGCAGTATTTT.

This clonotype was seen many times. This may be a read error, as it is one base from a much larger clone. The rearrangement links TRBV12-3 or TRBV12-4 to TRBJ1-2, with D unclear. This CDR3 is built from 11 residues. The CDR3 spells CASSNIAGYNF. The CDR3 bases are TGTGCCAGCAGTAACATAGCTGGCTACAACTTC.

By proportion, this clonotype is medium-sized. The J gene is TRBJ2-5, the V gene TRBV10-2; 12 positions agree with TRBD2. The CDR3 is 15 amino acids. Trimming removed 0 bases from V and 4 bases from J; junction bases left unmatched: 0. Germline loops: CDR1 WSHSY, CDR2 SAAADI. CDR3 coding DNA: TGCGCCAGCAGTGAGTCGGGACTAGCGGGAGAGACCCAGTACTTC. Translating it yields CASSESGLAGETQYF.

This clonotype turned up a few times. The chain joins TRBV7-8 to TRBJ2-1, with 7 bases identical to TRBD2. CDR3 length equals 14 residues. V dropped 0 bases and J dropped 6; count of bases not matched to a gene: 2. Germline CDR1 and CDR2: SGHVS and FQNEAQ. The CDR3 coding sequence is TGTGCCAGCAGCTTAGCGGCTAGCGGCAATGAGCAGTTCTTC. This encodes CASSLAASGNEQFF.

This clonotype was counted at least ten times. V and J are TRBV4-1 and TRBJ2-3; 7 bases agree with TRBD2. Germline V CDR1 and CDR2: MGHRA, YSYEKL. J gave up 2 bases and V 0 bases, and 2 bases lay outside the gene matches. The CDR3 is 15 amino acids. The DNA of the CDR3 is TGCGCCAGCAGCCAAGAGCGGGAGCACACAGATACGCAGTATTTT. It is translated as CASSQEREHTDTQYF.

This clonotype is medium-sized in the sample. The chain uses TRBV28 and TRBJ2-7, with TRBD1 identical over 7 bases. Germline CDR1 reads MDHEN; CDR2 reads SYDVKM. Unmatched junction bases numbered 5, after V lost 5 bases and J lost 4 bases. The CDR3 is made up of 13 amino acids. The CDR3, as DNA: TGTGCCAGCAGTCAAAACAGGGGTTACGAGCAGTACTTC. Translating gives CASSQNRGYEQYF. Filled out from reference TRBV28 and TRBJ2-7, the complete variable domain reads DVKVTQSSRYLVKRTGEKVFLECVQDMDHENMFWYRQDPGLGLRLIYFSYDVKMKEKGDIPEGYSVSREKKERFSLILESASTNQTSMYLCASSQNRGYEQYFGPGTRLTVT.

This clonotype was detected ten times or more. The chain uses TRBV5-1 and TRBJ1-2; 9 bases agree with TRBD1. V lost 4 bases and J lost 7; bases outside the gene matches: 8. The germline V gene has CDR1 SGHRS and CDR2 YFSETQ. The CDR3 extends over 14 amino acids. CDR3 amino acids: CASSLGQGRAGYTF. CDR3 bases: TGCGCCAGCAGCCTGGGACAGGGTCGTGCTGGCTACACCTTC.

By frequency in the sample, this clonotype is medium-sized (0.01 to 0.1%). In DNA form, the CDR3 reads TGTGCCAGCAGCACAATAGCGGGATACTACAATGAGCAGTTCTTC. The encoded protein is CASSTIAGYYNEQFF. This rearrangement joins TRBV11-2 to TRBJ2-1; 8 bases match TRBD2. The V gene end was trimmed by 5 bases and the J gene end by 3 bases; junction bases not matched to a gene: 6. The CDR3 sequence is 15 residues long. Germline assignment: CDR1 SGHAT and CDR2 FQNNGV.

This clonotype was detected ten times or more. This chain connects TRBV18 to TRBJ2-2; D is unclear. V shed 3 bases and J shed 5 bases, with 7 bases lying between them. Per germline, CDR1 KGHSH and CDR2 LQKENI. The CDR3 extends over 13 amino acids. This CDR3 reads CASSPDQTGELFF. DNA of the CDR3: TGTGCCAGCTCACCGGACCAGACCGGGGAGCTGTTTTTT.